One and the same sample provided the 11 T cell receptor beta chains below, sequenced in a study of post-analysis software for immune sequencing data. TCR beta libraries were prepared from cDNA with unique molecular identifiers. TCRdb recomputed calls from the PCR reads with MiXCR, one row per CDR3 protein. The table shows hundreds of thousands of distinct CDR3 sequences, with around 40% occurring only once. Study-wide findings and caveats: Five or six TRBV segments appeared more often in patients than in controls, and TRBV5-6, TRBV5-1 and TRBV20-1 were among these.

The antigens of these receptors remain unknown. Sequences were obtained from blood. These receptors were obtained from a girl aged 5-17 years with multiple sclerosis.

This clonotype appeared a few times. This chain links TRBV5-1 with TRBJ2-1; D gene unclear. CDR1 is SGHRS, CDR2 YFSETQ, per germline. This CDR3 spans 16 amino acids. Trimming cost V 3 bases and J 10 bases, with 23 bases left between them. The CDR3 DNA reads TGCGCCAGCAGCTCTCCGGGCCAAATTCCGTGGCGCGAGCAGTTCTTC. It is translated as CASSSPGQIPWREQFF.

Worth noting for this clonotype: This could be a read error, since a much larger clone is one nucleotide away. The CDR3 does not close with the conserved phenylalanine or tryptophan, likely indicating a read error. The J gene is TRBJ2-5, the V gene TRBV10-3; weak D call: TRBD1 (6 bases). This CDR3 comprises 13 residues. The ends were cut back, 3 bases at V and 4 bases at J, with 9 bases in the middle. Germline values: CDR1 ENHRY, CDR2 SYGVKD. CDR3 sequence: CAISETGRETQYL. In DNA form, the CDR3 reads TGTGCCATCAGTGAAACAGGGAGAGAGACCCAGTACCTC.

This chain joins TRBV20-1 and TRBJ1-5; D is possibly TRBD1 (5 bases). Germline V gene sequence: CDR1 DFQATT, CDR2 SNEGSKA (reference sequence). The germline V and J ends were trimmed by 1 base and 2 bases, with 9 bases remaining between them. There are 14 residues in the CDR3. CDR3 region: CSARGGEGNQPQHF. CDR3 nucleotide sequence: TGCAGTGCTAGAGGGGGGGAGGGCAATCAGCCCCAGCATTTT.

This clonotype was picked up a small number of times. The J gene is TRBJ1-2, the V gene TRBV2; weak D call: TRBD1 (5 bases). CDR1 and CDR2 (germline): SNHLY, FYNNEI. V was shortened by 3 bases and J by 7 bases, with 12 bases between the two germline ends. The CDR3 totals 13 residues. In nucleotides, the CDR3 is TGTGCCAGCAGTGAGGGGCAAAACGGTGGCTACACCTTC. Translated, it gives CASSEGQNGGYTF.

The chain couples TRBV27 to TRBJ2-5; D might be TRBD1 (6 bases). The CDR3 length is 13 residues. In germline, CDR1 is MNHEY, CDR2 SMNVEV (reference sequence). Trimming stripped 5 bases from V and 11 bases from J, with 18 bases between. The CDR3 sequence: CASSPATGSEQYF. CDR3 in DNA: TGTGCCAGCAGTCCCGCTACAGGGAGTGAGCAGTACTTC.

The chain employs TRBV12-3 or TRBV12-4 and TRBJ1-4; D gene ambiguous. This CDR3 spans 15 amino acids. The V gene lost 5 bases and the J gene lost 1 base, with 11 bases spanning the gap. The CDR3 sequence: CASSLDEGTNEKLFF. Here the CDR3 DNA reads TGTGCCAGCAGTCTCGACGAAGGAACTAATGAAAAACTGTTTTTT.

The CDR3, as DNA: TGTGCCAGCAGTTACGGGGACACTAATCAGCCCCAGCATTTT. This translates into CASSYGDTNQPQHF. V and J are TRBV6-6 and TRBJ1-5; a weak D match, TRBD1 (6 bases). The CDR3 consists of 14 residues. CDR1 is MNHNY and CDR2 is SVGAGI in the germline V gene (reference sequence). Trimming left V 2 bases short and J 4 bases short, with 9 bases between.

The chain joins TRBV6-6 to TRBJ2-1, with D uncertain. CDR1 is MNHNY and CDR2 is SVGAGI in the germline V gene (reference sequence). Trimming removed 7 bases from V and 7 bases from J, with 17 bases in between. This CDR3 has 14 amino acids. The CDR3 here is CASTFGPNRNEQFF. The CDR3 DNA sequence: TGTGCCAGCACCTTCGGGCCAAACCGGAATGAGCAGTTCTTC.

This chain joins TRBV20-1 and TRBJ2-7; D not resolved. The CDR3 is 12 amino acids. Germline V gene sequence: CDR1 DFQATT, CDR2 SNEGSKA (reference sequence). V lost 3 bases and J lost 2, with 8 bases in between. CDR3 bases: TGCAGTGCTAGCGCCCATACCTACGAGCAGTACTTC. Protein sequence: CSASAHTYEQYF.

V gene TRBV7-2 combines with J gene TRBJ2-5, with 9 bases lining up with TRBD1. V lost 5 bases, J lost 5 bases, and 6 bases stayed unmatched. The germline CDR1 and CDR2 sequences are SGHTA and FQGNSA. The CDR3 covers 14 residues. CDR3 coding DNA: TGTGCCAGCAGCATTACCGGGACAGGGGAGACCCAGTACTTC. This codes for CASSITGTGETQYF.

The rearrangement joins TRBV20-1 to TRBJ2-7; D is perhaps TRBD1 or TRBD2 (5 bases each). Looked up from germline, CDR1 is DFQATT and CDR2 is SNEGSKA (reference sequence). The ends were cut back, 6 bases at V and 0 bases at J, with 18 bases in the middle. The CDR3 has 15 amino acids. DNA for the CDR3: TGCAGTGCCCCAAGGCCAGGGACCAGCTCCTACGAGCAGTACTTC. Protein: CSAPRPGTSSYEQYF.